This TCR beta chain was documented in a study of cytomegalovirus exposure and HLA in healthy donors (dated by TCRdb to 2016 to 2017). With respect to the entire study: A later analysis indicated that the 130 or so validation repertoires were generated on the platform also employed for the 670 or so repertoires of the first cohort. The aim of the study was to test whether cataloging public T cell receptors could identify signatures of past pathogen exposure. Besides the first cohort of around 670 subjects, a separate validation cohort made up of over a hundred different subjects was used. To predict cytomegalovirus infection status, the study combined high-throughput TCR immunosequencing, statistical association of individual TCRs with disease status, and machine learning.

The paper's findings and limits, for the study overall: In a later analysis, TCRs clustered in the first cohort were found to also tend to co-occur in the 130 or so validation repertoires, with roughly 93% of cluster scores above 0. In vitro tests confirmed that a few of the cytomegalovirus-associated TCR beta chains recognize cytomegalovirus antigens. While some public TCRs were present in many individuals, most TCR sequences turned up only very rarely across donors. It was suggested by the authors that the approach could potentially be generalized to other disease states and immunological phenotypes. In both the original and validation cohorts, the classifier was reported to diagnose cytomegalovirus status with high specificity and sensitivity. The validation cohort had no HLA typing available for a later analysis, so co-occurrence within that cohort was assessed over all 120 or so repertoires. A total of 164 TCR beta chains were listed by the study as associated with cytomegalovirus.

The library was obtained by the immunoSEQ multiplex PCR assay. As for how the authors treated the data: A statistical classification framework was built to diagnose cytomegalovirus status from the catalog of TCR beta chain sequences. Here the immuneACCESS table is served through TCRdb, limited to in-frame sequences with V and J called. Missing clones are a known gap in these copies; in checked studies unresolved V genes cover under half, and the rest lacks a known reason. For V, J and clone size, that table is used; D and trimming come from the DNA. The sample includes 250,000 to 400,000 clones, with roughly 87% observed a single time. Of the sample, 1.2% falls within the top ten clones. The cysteine opens and the phenylalanine closes a CDR3 of 14 amino acids. The only DNA kept is the CDR3, 42 bases in frame from the first base. V lost 6 bases and J lost 4 bases, and the count of bases not matched to a germline gene is 6. From the germline V gene, CDR1 is MDHEN and CDR2 is SYDVKM.

Separate from the approximately 730-subject first cohort, the validation cohort of some 130 subjects was the group to which the donors belonged. This clone has a handful of counts. The antigen it recognizes is unknown. No clone much larger than this one lies a single base away; base qualities are absent. This clonotype was sampled from a woman in her thirties in good health and CMV-seropositive. The chain links TRBV28 with TRBJ2-7; 10 nucleotides in the junction match TRBD1. Sequencing was performed on PBMCs. The nucleotides read TGTGCCAGCAGCAAGGGACAGGGGATGTACGAGCAGTACTTC. Translated, it reads CASSKGQGMYEQYF. The entire variable domain, with the stretches around the CDR3 drawn from the reference TRBV28 and TRBJ2-7 proteins, is DVKVTQSSRYLVKRTGEKVFLECVQDMDHENMFWYRQDPGLGLRLIYFSYDVKMKEKGDIPEGYSVSREKKERFSLILESASTNQTSMYLCASSKGQGMYEQYFGPGTRLTVT.